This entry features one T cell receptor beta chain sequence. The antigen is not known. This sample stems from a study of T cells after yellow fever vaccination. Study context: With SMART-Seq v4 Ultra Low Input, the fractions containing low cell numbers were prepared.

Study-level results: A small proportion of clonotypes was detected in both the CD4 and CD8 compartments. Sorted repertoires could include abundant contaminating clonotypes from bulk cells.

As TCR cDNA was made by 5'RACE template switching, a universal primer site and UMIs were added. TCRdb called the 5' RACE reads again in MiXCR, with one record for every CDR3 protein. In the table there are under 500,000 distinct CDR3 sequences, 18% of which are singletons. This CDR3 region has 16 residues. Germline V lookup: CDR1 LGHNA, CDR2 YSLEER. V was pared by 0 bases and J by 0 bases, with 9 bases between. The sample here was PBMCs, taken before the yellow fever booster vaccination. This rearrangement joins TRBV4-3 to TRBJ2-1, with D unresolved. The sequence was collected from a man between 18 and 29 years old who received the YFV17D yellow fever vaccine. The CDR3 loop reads CASSQDYGDSYNEQFF. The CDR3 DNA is TGCGCCAGCAGCCAAGATTACGGAGACTCCTACAATGAGCAGTTCTTC.